Listed below are T cell receptor beta chains from one sample, sequenced in a study of cytomegalovirus exposure and HLA in healthy donors. TCRdb keeps only in-frame clones here, not all; method: immunoSEQ multiplex PCR. The data contain 90,000 to 110,000 clones, 83% of them singletons. The sequencing input was PBMCs. Receptor source: a man aged 18-30 years in good health and CMV-seronegative. CDR3s include the opening cysteine and the closing phenylalanine or tryptophan. D genes are given only for firm matches. Clone size, where shown, is once, few, many, or a class for clones that have expanded.

j_gene,len,v_gene,d_gene,abundance,CDR3nt,CDR3aa
TRBJ2-7,15,TRBV15,.,.,TGTGCCACCAGCAGTGCGCTCGGGGGACTCTACGAGCAGTACTTC,CATSSALGGLYEQYF
TRBJ2-5,12,TRBV28,.,.,TGTGCCAGCAGTTTATGGTCGGAGACCCAGTACTTC,CASSLWSETQYF
TRBJ2-1,15,TRBV5-6,TRBD2,.,TGTGCCAGCAGCTTTAGCGGGAGGGCCCACAATGAGCAGTTCTTC,CASSFSGRAHNEQFF
TRBJ1-5,16,TRBV19,.,.,TGTGCCAGTAGTCCACAGGGAAATTGGGGCAATCAGCCCCAGCATTTT,CASSPQGNWGNQPQHF
TRBJ1-1,11,TRBV29-1,.,.,TGCAGCGTTTTACGGAGGACTGAAGCTTTCTTT,CSVLRRTEAFF
TRBJ2-7,14,TRBV9,TRBD2,once,TGTGCCAGCAGTGGCGGGAGAAGCTCCTACGAGCAGTACTTC,CASSGGRSSYEQYF
TRBJ2-2,14,TRBV6-1,.,.,TGTGCCAGCAGTGATCGACATGACACCGGGGAGCTGTTTTTT,CASSDRHDTGELFF
TRBJ2-7,15,TRBV11-2,TRBD1,.,TGTGCCAGCAGCCGGACAGGGGGCTTCTCTGGGGAGCAGTACTTC,CASSRTGGFSGEQYF
TRBJ1-6,13,TRBV6-5,.,once,TGTGCCAGCAGGGAACCCACGGGATCACCCCTCCACTTT,CASREPTGSPLHF
TRBJ2-7,14,TRBV7-2,TRBD1,once,TGTGCCAGCAGCCGGGACAGGGGTTCCTCCGAGCAGTACTTC,CASSRDRGSSEQYF
TRBJ1-3,14,TRBV9,.,.,TGTGCCAGCAGGTCCGAGGGGGCTGGAAACACCATATATTTT,CASRSEGAGNTIYF
TRBJ2-7,16,TRBV13,TRBD2,.,TGTGCCAGCAGCCCCGGGGGGGGAGCGGGGTCCTACGAGCAGTACTTC,CASSPGGGAGSYEQYF
TRBJ2-3,17,TRBV5-6,TRBD2,.,TGTGCCAGCAGCTTAACCTCCGGGACTAGCGGGAGTGATACGCAGTATTTT,CASSLTSGTSGSDTQYF
TRBJ1-2,16,TRBV19,TRBD1,.,TGTGCCAGTAGTGGAACCGGGACAGGGGTCCTCTATGGCTACACCTTC,CASSGTGTGVLYGYTF
TRBJ1-2,12,TRBV6-1,TRBD1,.,TGTGCCAGCAGATTCCGACAGGGGGGCTACACCTTC,CASRFRQGGYTF
TRBJ2-3,15,TRBV5-4,.,.,TGTGCCAGCAGCTTGGAACTTCCAGGCGCAAATACGCAGTATTTT,CASSLELPGANTQYF
TRBJ1-2,17,TRBV28,.,.,TGTGCCAGCCAATCGCCAAGTTCGAGGGCCAGCCCGTTCCGCTACACCTTC,CASQSPSSRASPFRYTF
TRBJ1-2,13,TRBV6-5,TRBD1,.,TGTGCCAGCAGATCTCGACAGGGTGGTGGCTACACCTTC,CASRSRQGGGYTF
TRBJ2-5,15,TRBV10-2,.,few,TGCGCCAGCAGTGTTGGGGCAGGGAAAGATGAGACCCAGTACTTC,CASSVGAGKDETQYF
TRBJ2-3,14,TRBV30,.,.,TGTGCCTGGAGTGTACTCTCTAGCACAGATACGCAGTATTTT,CAWSVLSSTDTQYF
TRBJ1-1,15,TRBV5-1,.,.,TGCGCCAGCAGCTTGGTTGTGGTGGGGGGCACTGAAGCTTTCTTT,CASSLVVVGGTEAFF
TRBJ2-7,11,TRBV7-2,.,few,TGTGCCAGCAGCTCGGTCTACGAGCAGTACTTC,CASSSVYEQYF
TRBJ2-2,16,TRBV28,TRBD1,few,TGTGCCAGCAGAGAGGACCACAGGGGGGACACCGGGGAGCTGTTTTTT,CASREDHRGDTGELFF
TRBJ2-3,16,TRBV6-1,.,.,TGTGCCAGCAGTGCCCTTGGTGTCAGGGTCACAGATACGCAGTATTTT,CASSALGVRVTDTQYF
TRBJ2-7,13,TRBV4-2,.,.,TGTGCCAGCAGCCAAGCCGTAGGGGCCGAGCAGTACTTC,CASSQAVGAEQYF
TRBJ1-5,13,TRBV7-8,TRBD1,once,TGTGCCATCGGACAGGTTAGCAATCAGCCCCAGCATTTT,CAIGQVSNQPQHF
TRBJ2-3,13,TRBV7-2,.,.,TGTGCCAGCAGGCAGGCCAACACAGATACGCAGTATTTT,CASRQANTDTQYF
TRBJ1-1,14,TRBV6-5,.,once,TGTGCCAGCAGTTTGGACAGAATGAACACTGAAGCTTTCTTT,CASSLDRMNTEAFF
TRBJ2-1,11,TRBV28,TRBD2,.,TGTGCCAGCATGGGAGGGAATGAGCAGTTCTTC,CASMGGNEQFF
TRBJ2-1,15,TRBV7-9,.,.,TGTGCCAGCAGCTCTCGGGACTTCCGGATACGTGAGCAGTTCTTC,CASSSRDFRIREQFF
TRBJ2-3,17,TRBV5-1,TRBD2,.,TGCGCCAGCAGCTTGGACCAGGGACTAGCGGACACAGATACGCAGTATTTT,CASSLDQGLADTDTQYF
TRBJ2-5,16,TRBV4-3,.,.,TGCGCCAGCAGCCAAGGAGGCCCTCCCCGGGGGGAGACCCAGTACTTC,CASSQGGPPRGETQYF
TRBJ2-7,15,TRBV5-1,.,.,TGCGCCACCGCGTTAGTTGAGGTAGAAGGTGGCGAGCAGTACTTC,CATALVEVEGGEQYF
TRBJ1-1,14,TRBV21-1,.,.,TGTGCCAGCAGCAGAGGGCAGAGGAACACTGAAGCTTTCTTT,CASSRGQRNTEAFF
TRBJ2-2,13,TRBV19,.,.,TGTGCCAGTAGTACAGGGCTTACCGGGGAGCTGTTTTTT,CASSTGLTGELFF
TRBJ2-3,16,TRBV6-6,.,.,TGTGCCAGCAGTCTTCTAGCGTTACCTAGCACAGATACGCAGTATTTT,CASSLLALPSTDTQYF
TRBJ1-2,14,TRBV4-2,TRBD1,.,TGTGCCAGCAGCCCCGGACAGGGGGGCTATGGCTACACCTTC,CASSPGQGGYGYTF
TRBJ2-1,14,TRBV28,TRBD2,.,TGTGCCAGCAGCCCATCCCCTAGCGGGAGAGCTCAGTTCTTC,CASSPSPSGRAQFF
TRBJ2-7,16,TRBV14,.,.,TGTGCCAGCAGCCAAGATTGGCCTGGCGGCTCCTACGAGCAGTACTTC,CASSQDWPGGSYEQYF
TRBJ1-6,15,TRBV25-1,TRBD1,once,TGTGCCAGCAGTGAATACCAGGGGGCGAATTCACCCCTCCACTTT,CASSEYQGANSPLHF
TRBJ1-1,15,TRBV5-6,.,few,TGTGCCAGCAGCTTCCGACAGGCCGAGAACACTGAAGCTTTCTTT,CASSFRQAENTEAFF
TRBJ1-2,14,TRBV28,TRBD1,.,TGTGCCAGCACTCTCAGACAGGGCTACTATGGCTACACCTTC,CASTLRQGYYGYTF
TRBJ2-1,17,TRBV7-3,.,.,TGTGCCAGCAGCCCACCGGTCAACAAGCGGGCCTACAATGAGCAGTTCTTC,CASSPPVNKRAYNEQFF
TRBJ2-1,16,TRBV7-9,TRBD2,few,TGTGCCAGCAGCTTCCGGAGCGGGAGGGGGAACAATGAGCAGTTCTTC,CASSFRSGRGNNEQFF
TRBJ2-7,14,TRBV19,TRBD2,once,TGTGCCAGTAGTATCGCTAGCGGCTCCTACGAGCAGTACTTC,CASSIASGSYEQYF
TRBJ2-3,14,TRBV6-5,.,.,TGTGCCAGCAGTTACAAACGGACTACAGATACGCAGTATTTT,CASSYKRTTDTQYF
TRBJ1-1,14,TRBV9,.,few,TGTGCCAGCAGCGGACCTACGGGGGGGACTGAAGCTTTCTTT,CASSGPTGGTEAFF
TRBJ2-1,14,TRBV1,.,.,TGCACCAGCAGCCTCTCTAGCAGGAAAAATGAGCAGTTCTTC,CTSSLSSRKNEQFF